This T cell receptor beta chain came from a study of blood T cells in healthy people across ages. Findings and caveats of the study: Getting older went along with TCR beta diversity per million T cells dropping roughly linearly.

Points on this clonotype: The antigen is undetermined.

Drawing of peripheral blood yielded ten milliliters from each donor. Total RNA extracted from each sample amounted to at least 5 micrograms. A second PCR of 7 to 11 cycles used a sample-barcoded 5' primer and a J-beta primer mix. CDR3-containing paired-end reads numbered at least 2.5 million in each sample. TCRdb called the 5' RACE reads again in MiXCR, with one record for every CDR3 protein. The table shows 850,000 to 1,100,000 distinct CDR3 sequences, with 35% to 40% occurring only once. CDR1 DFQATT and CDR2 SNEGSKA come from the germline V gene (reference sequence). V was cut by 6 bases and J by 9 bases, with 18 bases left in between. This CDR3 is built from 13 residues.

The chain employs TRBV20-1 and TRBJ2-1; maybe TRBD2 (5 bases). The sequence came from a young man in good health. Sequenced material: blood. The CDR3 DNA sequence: TGCAGTGCAAGAAGGGAGCCCAACCCTGAGCAGTTCTTC. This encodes CSARREPNPEQFF.